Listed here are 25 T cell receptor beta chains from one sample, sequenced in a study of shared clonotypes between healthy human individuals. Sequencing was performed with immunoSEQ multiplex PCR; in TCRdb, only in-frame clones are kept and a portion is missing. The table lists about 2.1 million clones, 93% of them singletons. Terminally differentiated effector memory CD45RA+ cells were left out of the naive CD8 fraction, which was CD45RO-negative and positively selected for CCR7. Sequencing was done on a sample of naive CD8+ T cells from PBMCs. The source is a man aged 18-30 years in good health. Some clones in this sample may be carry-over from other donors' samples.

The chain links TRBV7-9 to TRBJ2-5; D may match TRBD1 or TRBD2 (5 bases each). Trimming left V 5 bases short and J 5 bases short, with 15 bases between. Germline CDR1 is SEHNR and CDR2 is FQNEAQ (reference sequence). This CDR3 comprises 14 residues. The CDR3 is CASSPRGQAETQYF. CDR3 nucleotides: TGTGCCAGCAGCCCGAGGGGCCAAGCCGAGACCCAGTACTTC.

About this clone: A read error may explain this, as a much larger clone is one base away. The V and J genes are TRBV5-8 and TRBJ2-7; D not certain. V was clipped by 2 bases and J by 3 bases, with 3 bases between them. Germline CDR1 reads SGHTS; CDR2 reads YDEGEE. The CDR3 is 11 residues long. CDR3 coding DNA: TGTGCCAGCAGCTTAATCTACGAGCAGTACTTC. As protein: CASSLIYEQYF.

In nucleotides, the CDR3 is TGTGCCAGCAGCTCTCAGGGGATTGGTTATGGCTACACCTTC. Translated, it gives CASSSQGIGYGYTF. The chain carries TRBV6-5 and TRBJ1-2; a weak D match, TRBD1 (6 bases). Germline values: CDR1 MNHEY, CDR2 SVGAGI. This CDR3 is built from 14 residues. The V and J ends lost 6 bases and 5 bases respectively, with 16 bases between them.

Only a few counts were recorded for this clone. The CDR3 DNA reads as TGTGCCAGCTCACAGGACAGGGGGAACTATGGCTACACCTTC. Its translation: CASSQDRGNYGYTF. V usage is TRBV18 and J usage is TRBJ1-2; 10 bases agree with TRBD1. Germline loops: CDR1 KGHSH, CDR2 LQKENI. This CDR3 region has 14 residues. Unmatched junction bases numbered 1, after V lost 4 bases and J lost 2 bases.

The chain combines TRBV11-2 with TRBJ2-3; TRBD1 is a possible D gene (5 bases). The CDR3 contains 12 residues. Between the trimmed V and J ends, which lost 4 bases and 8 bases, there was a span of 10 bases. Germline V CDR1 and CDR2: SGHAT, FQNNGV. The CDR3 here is CASSSPQGTQYF. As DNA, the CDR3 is TGTGCCAGCAGCTCCCCTCAGGGTACGCAGTATTTT. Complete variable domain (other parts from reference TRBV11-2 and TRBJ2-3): EAGVAQSPRYKIIEKRQSVAFWCNPISGHATLYWYQQILGQGPKLLIQFQNNGVVDDSQLPKDRFSAERLKGVDSTLKIQPAKLEDSAVYLCASSSPQGTQYFGPGTRLTVL.

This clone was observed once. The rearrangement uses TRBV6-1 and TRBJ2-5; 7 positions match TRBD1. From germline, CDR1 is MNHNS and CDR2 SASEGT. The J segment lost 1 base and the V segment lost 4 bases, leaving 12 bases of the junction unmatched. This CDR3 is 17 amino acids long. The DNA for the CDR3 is TGTGCCAGCAGTGCTCACGCCGGGCAGGGGGTCCAAGAGACCCAGTACTTC. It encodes CASSAHAGQGVQETQYF.

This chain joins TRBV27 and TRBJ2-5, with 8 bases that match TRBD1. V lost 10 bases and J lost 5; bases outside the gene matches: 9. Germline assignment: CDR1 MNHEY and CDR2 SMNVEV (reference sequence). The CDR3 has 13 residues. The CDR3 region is CATRRQGWETQYF. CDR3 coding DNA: TGTGCCACGCGGAGACAGGGGTGGGAGACCCAGTACTTC.

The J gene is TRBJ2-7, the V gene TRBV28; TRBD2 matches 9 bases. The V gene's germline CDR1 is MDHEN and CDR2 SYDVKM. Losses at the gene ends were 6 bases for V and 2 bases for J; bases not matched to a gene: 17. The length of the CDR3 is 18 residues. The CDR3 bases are TGTGCCAGCAGCCTACTTGTGGGACTAGCAGAGGGAACCTACGAGCAGTACTTC. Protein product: CASSLLVGLAEGTYEQYF.

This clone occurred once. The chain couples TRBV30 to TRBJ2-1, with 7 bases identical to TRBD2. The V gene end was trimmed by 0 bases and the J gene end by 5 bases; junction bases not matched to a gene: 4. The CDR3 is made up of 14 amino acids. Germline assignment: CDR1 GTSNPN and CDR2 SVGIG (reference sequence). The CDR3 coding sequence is TGTGCCTGGAGTGTCAAGCGGGGCGACAATGAGCAGTTCTTC. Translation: CAWSVKRGDNEQFF.

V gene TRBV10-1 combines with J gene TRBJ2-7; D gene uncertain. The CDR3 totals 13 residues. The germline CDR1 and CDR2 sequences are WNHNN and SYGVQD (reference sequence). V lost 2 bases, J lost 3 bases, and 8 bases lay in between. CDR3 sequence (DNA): TGCGCCAGCAGTGAGGGCGGAAGCTACGAGCAGTACTTC. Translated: CASSEGGSYEQYF.

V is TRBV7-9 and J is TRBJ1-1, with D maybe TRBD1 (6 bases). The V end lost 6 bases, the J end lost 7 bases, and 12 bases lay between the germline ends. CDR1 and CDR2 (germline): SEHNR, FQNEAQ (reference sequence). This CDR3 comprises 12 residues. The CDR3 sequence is CASSEGVYEAFF. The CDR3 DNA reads TGTGCCAGCAGTGAGGGGGTGTATGAAGCTTTCTTT.

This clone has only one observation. CDR3 nucleotides: TGCGCCAGCAGCCCCTGGATCCAAACCCTTCAAGAGACCCAGTACTTC. Translated, it gives CASSPWIQTLQETQYF. The genes are TRBV5-1 and TRBJ2-5; D not certain. The germline V gene encodes CDR1 SGHRS and CDR2 YFSETQ. This CDR3 comprises 16 residues. Trimming pared 4 bases from V and 2 bases from J, leaving 18 bases between.

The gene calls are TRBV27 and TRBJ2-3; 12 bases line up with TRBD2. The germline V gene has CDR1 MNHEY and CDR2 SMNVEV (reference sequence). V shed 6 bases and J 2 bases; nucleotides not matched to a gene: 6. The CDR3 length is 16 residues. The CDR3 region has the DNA TGTGCCAGCAGAATGACTAGCGGGAGAGTCACAGATACGCAGTATTTT. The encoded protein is CASRMTSGRVTDTQYF.

The CDR3 here is CASSFSWGGNTGELFF. The CDR3 DNA is TGTGCCAGCAGTTTCAGCTGGGGGGGTAACACCGGGGAGCTGTTTTTT. The chain is built from TRBV27 and TRBJ2-2; 7 bases align to TRBD2. CDR1 and CDR2 from the germline V gene are MNHEY and SMNVEV (reference sequence). V dropped 3 bases and J dropped 2; count of bases not matched to a gene: 6. The CDR3 has 16 amino acids.

CDR3 in amino acids: CASSPRIGRIHNEQFF. The CDR3 nucleotides read TGTGCCAGCAGCCCCCGAATCGGACGGATTCACAATGAGCAGTTCTTC. This rearrangement joins TRBV7-6 to TRBJ2-1; D remains ambiguous. Deletions cut 5 bases from V and 5 bases from J, with 19 bases between. The CDR3 is 16 amino acids. CDR1 and CDR2 (germline): SGHVS, FNYEAQ. Supplemented by reference TRBV7-6 and TRBJ2-1, the full variable domain reads GAGVSQSPRYKVTKRGQDVALRCDPISGHVSLYWYRQALGQGPEFLTYFNYEAQQDKSGLPNDRFSAERPEGSISTLTIQRTEQRDSAMYRCASSPRIGRIHNEQFFGPGTRLTVL.

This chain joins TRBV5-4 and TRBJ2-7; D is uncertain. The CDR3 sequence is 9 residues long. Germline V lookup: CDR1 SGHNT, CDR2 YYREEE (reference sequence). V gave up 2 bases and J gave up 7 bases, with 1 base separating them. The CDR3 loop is CASSLEQYF. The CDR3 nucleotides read TGTGCCAGCAGCTTAGAGCAGTACTTC.

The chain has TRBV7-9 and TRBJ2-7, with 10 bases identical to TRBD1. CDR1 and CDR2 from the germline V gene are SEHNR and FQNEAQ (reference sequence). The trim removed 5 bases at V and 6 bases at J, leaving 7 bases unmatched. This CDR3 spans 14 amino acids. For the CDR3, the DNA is TGTGCCAGCAGCGAGGGGGACAGGGGCGGCGAGCAGTACTTC. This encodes CASSEGDRGGEQYF. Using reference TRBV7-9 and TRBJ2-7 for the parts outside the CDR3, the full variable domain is DTGVSQNPRHKITKRGQNVTFRCDPISEHNRLYWYRQTLGQGPEFLTYFQNEAQLEKSRLLSDRFSAERPKGSFSTLEIQRTEQGDSAMYLCASSEGDRGGEQYFGPGTRLTVT.

DNA for the CDR3: TGTGCCAGCAGTTCACTAGCGGGCTCCTACGAGCAGTACTTC. Protein product: CASSSLAGSYEQYF. The V call is TRBV7-9, the J call TRBJ2-7; 9 nucleotides match TRBD2. The CDR3 spans 14 residues. Germline V lookup: CDR1 SEHNR, CDR2 FQNEAQ (reference sequence). The V gene end was trimmed by 6 bases and the J gene end by 0 bases; junction bases not matched to a gene: 3. Combining the CDR3 with reference TRBV7-9 and TRBJ2-7 gives the whole variable domain DTGVSQNPRHKITKRGQNVTFRCDPISEHNRLYWYRQTLGQGPEFLTYFQNEAQLEKSRLLSDRFSAERPKGSFSTLEIQRTEQGDSAMYLCASSSLAGSYEQYFGPGTRLTVT.

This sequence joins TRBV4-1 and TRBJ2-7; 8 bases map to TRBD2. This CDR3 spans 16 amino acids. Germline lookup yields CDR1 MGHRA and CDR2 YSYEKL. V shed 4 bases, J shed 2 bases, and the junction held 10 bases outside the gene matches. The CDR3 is CASSPAGSGGPYEQYF. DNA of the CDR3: TGCGCCAGCAGCCCTGCGGGATCGGGAGGGCCCTACGAGCAGTACTTC.

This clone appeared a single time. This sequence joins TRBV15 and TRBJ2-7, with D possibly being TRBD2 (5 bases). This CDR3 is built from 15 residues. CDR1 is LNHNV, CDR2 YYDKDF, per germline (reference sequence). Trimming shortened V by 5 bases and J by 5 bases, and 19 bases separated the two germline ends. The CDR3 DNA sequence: TGTGCCACCAGCCGATCTCTAGGGAGCACAAACGAGCAGTACTTC. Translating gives CATSRSLGSTNEQYF.

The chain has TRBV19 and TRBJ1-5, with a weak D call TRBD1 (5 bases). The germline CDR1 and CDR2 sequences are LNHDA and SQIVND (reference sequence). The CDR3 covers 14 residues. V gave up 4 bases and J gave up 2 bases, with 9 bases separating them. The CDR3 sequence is CASSTWGGNQPQHF. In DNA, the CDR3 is TGTGCCAGTAGTACCTGGGGGGGCAATCAGCCCCAGCATTTT.

The CDR3 spells CASSQPGGTSGLNEQFF. In DNA, the CDR3 is TGCGCCAGCAGTCAACCCGGCGGGACTAGCGGACTCAATGAGCAGTTCTTC. The chain carries TRBV23-1 and TRBJ2-1, with 11 bases that match TRBD2. TRBV23-1 is identified as an open reading frame with a role that is uncertain. V was clipped by 2 bases and J by 6 bases; unmatched bases: 9. The CDR3 totals 17 residues.

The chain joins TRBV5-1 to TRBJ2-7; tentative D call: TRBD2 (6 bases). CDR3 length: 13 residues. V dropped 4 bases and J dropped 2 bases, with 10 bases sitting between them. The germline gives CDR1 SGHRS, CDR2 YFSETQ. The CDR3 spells CASSPGLTYEQYF. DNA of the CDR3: TGCGCCAGCAGCCCGGGACTGACCTACGAGCAGTACTTC.

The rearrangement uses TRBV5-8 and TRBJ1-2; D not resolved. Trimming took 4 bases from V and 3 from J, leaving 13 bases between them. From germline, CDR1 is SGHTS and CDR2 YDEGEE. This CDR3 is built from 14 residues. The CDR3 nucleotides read TGTGCCAGCAGCCCACCAAGTCTCTACTATGGCTACACCTTC. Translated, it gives CASSPPSLYYGYTF.

The CDR3 here is CAISDPNTDGYEQYF. The CDR3 nucleotides read TGTGCCATCAGTGACCCGAACACCGACGGCTACGAGCAGTACTTC. The J gene is TRBJ2-7, the V gene TRBV10-3; D remains ambiguous. The CDR3 covers 15 residues. Germline V lookup: CDR1 ENHRY, CDR2 SYGVKD. V was pared by 3 bases and J by 3 bases, with 15 bases between.